The sequence of this TCR beta chain was determined in a study of blood T cell repertoires in COVID-19. In the study overall: Samples of COVID-19 (acute and convalescent) were obtained from the United States, Italy and Spain.

Authors' analysis steps: Estimates of nucleated cell counts were drawn from the amplification of reference gene primers. The table came from immunoSEQ multiplex PCR; TCRdb's copy has only in-frame clones and leaves some out. The D gene and trimming were derived from the DNA, and the V and J assignments and clone size from that table. The data contain fewer than 200,000 clones, 81% of them singletons. Enrolled through a virtual design, the participants were between about 18 and 100 years of age and came from 24 US areas. Participant-reported clinical history was the basis for cohort assignment. The ends lost 5 bases at V and 0 bases at J; junction bases unmatched: 2. Germline assignment: CDR1 SEHNR and CDR2 FQNEAQ (reference sequence). There are 15 residues in the CDR3.

V gene TRBV7-9 combines with J gene TRBJ2-1; TRBD2 aligns across 9 bases. The clonotype comes from a woman aged 40 to 55 with acute COVID-19. The sample taken for sequencing was PBMCs or T cells enriched from blood (not recorded which). The CDR3 reads CASSDSGGSYNEQFF. Here the CDR3 DNA reads TGTGCCAGCAGCGATAGCGGGGGCTCCTACAATGAGCAGTTCTTC.